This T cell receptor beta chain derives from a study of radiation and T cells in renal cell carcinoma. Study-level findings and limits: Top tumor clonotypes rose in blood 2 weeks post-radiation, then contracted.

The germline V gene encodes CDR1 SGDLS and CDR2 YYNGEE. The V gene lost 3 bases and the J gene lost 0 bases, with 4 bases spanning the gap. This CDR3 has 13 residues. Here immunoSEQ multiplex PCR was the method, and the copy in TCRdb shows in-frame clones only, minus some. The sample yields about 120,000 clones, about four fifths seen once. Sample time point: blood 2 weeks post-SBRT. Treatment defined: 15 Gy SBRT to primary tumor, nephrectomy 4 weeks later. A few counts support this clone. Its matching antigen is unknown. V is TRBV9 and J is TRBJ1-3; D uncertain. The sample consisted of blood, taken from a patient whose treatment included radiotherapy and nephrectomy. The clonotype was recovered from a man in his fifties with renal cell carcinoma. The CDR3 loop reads CASSARSGNTIYF. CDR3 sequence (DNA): TGTGCCAGCAGCGCCCGCTCTGGAAACACCATATATTTT.